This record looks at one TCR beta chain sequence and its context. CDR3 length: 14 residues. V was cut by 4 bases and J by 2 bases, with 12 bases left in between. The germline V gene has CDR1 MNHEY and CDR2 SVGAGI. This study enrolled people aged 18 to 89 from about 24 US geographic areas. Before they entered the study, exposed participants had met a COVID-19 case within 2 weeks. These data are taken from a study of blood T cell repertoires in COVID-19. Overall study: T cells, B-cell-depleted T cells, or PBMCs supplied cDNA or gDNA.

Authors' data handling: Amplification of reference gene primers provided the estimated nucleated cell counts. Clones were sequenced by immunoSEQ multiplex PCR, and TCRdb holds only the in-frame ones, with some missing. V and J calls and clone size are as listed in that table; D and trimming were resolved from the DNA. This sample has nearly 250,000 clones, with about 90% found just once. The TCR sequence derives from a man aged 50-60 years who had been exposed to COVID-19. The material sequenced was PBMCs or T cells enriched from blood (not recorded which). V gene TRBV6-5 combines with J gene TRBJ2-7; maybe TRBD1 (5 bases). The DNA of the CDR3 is TGTGCCAGCAGTTCACGGACACCTGCCTACGAGCAGTACGTC. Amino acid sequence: CASSSRTPAYEQYV.